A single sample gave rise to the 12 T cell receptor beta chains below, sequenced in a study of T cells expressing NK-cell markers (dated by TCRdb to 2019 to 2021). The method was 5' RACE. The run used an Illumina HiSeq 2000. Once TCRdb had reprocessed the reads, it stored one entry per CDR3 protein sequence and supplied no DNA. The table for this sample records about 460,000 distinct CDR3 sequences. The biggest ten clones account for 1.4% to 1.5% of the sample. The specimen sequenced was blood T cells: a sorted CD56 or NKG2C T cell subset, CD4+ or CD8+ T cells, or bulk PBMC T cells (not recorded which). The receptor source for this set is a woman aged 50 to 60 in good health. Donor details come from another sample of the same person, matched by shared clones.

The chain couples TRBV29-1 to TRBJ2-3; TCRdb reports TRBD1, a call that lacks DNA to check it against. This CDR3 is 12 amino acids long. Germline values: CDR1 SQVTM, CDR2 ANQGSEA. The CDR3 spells CSVTGMADTQYF.

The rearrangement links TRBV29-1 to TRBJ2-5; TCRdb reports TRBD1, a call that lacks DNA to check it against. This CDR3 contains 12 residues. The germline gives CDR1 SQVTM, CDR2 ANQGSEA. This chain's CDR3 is CSFGQGGGQVYF.

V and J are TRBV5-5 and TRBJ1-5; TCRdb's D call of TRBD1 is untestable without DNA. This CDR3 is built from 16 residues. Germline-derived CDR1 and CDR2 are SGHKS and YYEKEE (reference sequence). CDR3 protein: CASSFSTVLSNQPQHF.

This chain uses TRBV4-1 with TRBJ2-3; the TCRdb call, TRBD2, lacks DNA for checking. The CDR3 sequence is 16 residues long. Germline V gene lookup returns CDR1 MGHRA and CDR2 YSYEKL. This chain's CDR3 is CASSQASSGSSDTQYF.

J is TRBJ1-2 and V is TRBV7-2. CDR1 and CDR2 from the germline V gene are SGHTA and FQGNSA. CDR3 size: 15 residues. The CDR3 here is CASSLSFRDSYGYTF.

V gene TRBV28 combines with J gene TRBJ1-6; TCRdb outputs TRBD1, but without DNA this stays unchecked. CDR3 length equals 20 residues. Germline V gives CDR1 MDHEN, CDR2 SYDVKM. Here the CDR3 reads CASSLTQGALLSSYNSPLHF.

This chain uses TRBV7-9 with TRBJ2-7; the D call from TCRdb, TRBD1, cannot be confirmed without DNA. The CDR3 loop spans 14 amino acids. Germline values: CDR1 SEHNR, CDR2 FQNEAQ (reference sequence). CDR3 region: CASSYTGVPYEQYF.

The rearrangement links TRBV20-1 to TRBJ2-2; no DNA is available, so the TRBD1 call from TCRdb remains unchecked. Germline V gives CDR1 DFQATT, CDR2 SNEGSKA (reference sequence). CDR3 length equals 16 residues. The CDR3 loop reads CSARVRGGRGFGELFF.

The CDR3 protein is CASSDSGTGGSYNEQFF. The V call is TRBV6-1, the J call TRBJ2-1; TCRdb lists TRBD1, though no DNA is available to test this call. The CDR3 length is 17 residues. CDR1 MNHNS and CDR2 SASEGT come from the germline V gene.

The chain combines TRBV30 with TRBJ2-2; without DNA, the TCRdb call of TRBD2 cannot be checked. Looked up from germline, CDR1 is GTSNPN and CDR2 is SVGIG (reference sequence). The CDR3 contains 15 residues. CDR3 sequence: CAWKSPTQGAGELFF.

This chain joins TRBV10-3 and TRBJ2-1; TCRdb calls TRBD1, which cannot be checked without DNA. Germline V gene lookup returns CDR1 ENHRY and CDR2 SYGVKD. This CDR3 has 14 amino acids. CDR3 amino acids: CAISRDFTYNEQFF.

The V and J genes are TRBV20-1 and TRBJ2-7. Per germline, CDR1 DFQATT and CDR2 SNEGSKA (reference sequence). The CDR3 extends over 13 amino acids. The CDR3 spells CSARHGVTYEQYF.